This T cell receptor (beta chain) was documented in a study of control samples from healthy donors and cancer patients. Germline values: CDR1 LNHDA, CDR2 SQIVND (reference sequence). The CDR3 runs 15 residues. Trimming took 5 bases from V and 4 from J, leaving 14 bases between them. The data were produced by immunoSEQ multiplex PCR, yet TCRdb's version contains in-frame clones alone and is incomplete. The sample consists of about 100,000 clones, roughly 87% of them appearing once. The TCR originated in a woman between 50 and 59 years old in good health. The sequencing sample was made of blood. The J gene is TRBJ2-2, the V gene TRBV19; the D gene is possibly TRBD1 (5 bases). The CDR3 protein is CASSLLGHLTGELFF. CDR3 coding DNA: TGTGCCAGTAGTCTCCTGGGGCACCTCACCGGGGAGCTGTTTTTT.